These 18 T cell receptor beta chains came from one sample sequenced in a study of blood T cell repertoires in COVID-19. Clones were read by immunoSEQ multiplex PCR, and TCRdb kept only the in-frame ones, dropping some. The table lists some 150,000 clones, 88% of them singletons. The sample comprised peripheral blood. All receptors derive from a man aged 50 or older with active or convalescent COVID-19.

This chain uses TRBV6-5 with TRBJ1-1; 7 positions match TRBD1. The V gene end was trimmed by 6 bases and the J gene end by 0 bases; junction bases not matched to a gene: 4. The CDR3 contains 14 residues. Germline V gene sequence: CDR1 MNHEY, CDR2 SVGAGI. The CDR3 here is CASRGQAVNTEAFF. CDR3 sequence (DNA): TGTGCCAGCAGAGGACAGGCGGTGAACACTGAAGCTTTCTTT.

The CDR3 DNA is TGTGCCAGTAGCTCTAGCGGTTCCTACGAGCAGTACTTC. Translation: CASSSSGSYEQYF. The genes are TRBV19 and TRBJ2-7; 7 bases align to TRBD2. This CDR3 region has 13 residues. With 6 bases clipped from V and 1 base from J, the junction kept 3 bases outside the gene matches. The germline V gene encodes CDR1 LNHDA and CDR2 SQIVND (reference sequence). The complete variable domain, with remaining parts taken from reference TRBV19 and TRBJ2-7, reads DGGITQSPKYLFRKEGQNVTLSCEQNLNHDAMYWYRQDPGQGLRLIYYSQIVNDFQKGDIAEGYSVSREKKESFPLTVTSAQKNPTAFYLCASSSSGSYEQYFGPGTRLTVT.

The DNA of the CDR3 is TGTGCCAGCAGTTCCCCCGGCCGTGAGGGGGCGTACAATGAGCAGTTCTTC. Translated: CASSSPGREGAYNEQFF. The rearrangement links TRBV11-2 to TRBJ2-1; 7 bases agree with TRBD1. V dropped 6 bases and J dropped 4; count of bases not matched to a gene: 15. The germline CDR1 and CDR2 sequences are SGHAT and FQNNGV. CDR3 size: 17 residues.

The chain couples TRBV2 to TRBJ2-7; tentatively, D is TRBD2 (6 bases). Germline V lookup: CDR1 SNHLY, CDR2 FYNNEI. There are 14 residues in the CDR3. V was pared by 7 bases and J by 3 bases, with 16 bases between. CDR3 residues: CASIGGRIFYEQYF. In DNA, the CDR3 is TGTGCCAGCATCGGGGGACGGATATTCTACGAGCAGTACTTC.

CDR3 in DNA: TGTGCCGGCCGGGGACTAGCGGGCCTCTCCTACGAGCAGTACTTC. Its protein product is CAGRGLAGLSYEQYF. The V gene is TRBV2, the J gene TRBJ2-7; 12 nucleotides agree with TRBD2. The ends lost 11 bases at V and 0 bases at J; junction bases unmatched: 8. The germline CDR1 and CDR2 sequences are SNHLY and FYNNEI. The CDR3 is 15 amino acids.

This chain joins TRBV7-6 and TRBJ1-4; 8 nucleotides line up with TRBD1. The V and J ends lost 2 bases and 0 bases, in that order; junction bases with no gene match: 2. This CDR3 region has 16 residues. Germline assignment: CDR1 SGHVS and CDR2 FNYEAQ. The CDR3 nucleotides are TGTGCCAGCAGCTTAACACAGGGGGCAACTAATGAAAAACTGTTTTTT. Its protein is CASSLTQGATNEKLFF.

This clone has only a few counts. The chain uses TRBV27 and TRBJ2-7; maybe TRBD1 (6 bases). Trimming took off 5 bases at V and 0 bases at J, with 23 bases between the two ends. The CDR3 spans 18 residues. The germline V gene has CDR1 MNHEY and CDR2 SMNVEV (reference sequence). CDR3 loop: CASSLRPNREGASYEQYF. CDR3 coding DNA: TGTGCCAGCAGTCTCAGACCTAACAGGGAAGGGGCCTCCTACGAGCAGTACTTC.

The DNA for the CDR3 is TGTGCCAGCAGCCCCCTAGCGGGAGGGCGGGGAGATACGCAGTATTTT. Translating gives CASSPLAGGRGDTQYF. This rearrangement joins TRBV3-1 (or the pseudogene TRBV3-2) to TRBJ2-3; 12 bases are shared with TRBD2. This CDR3 spans 16 amino acids. CDR1 is LGHDT, CDR2 YNNKEL, per germline (reference sequence). Losses at the gene ends were 4 bases for V and 5 bases for J; bases not matched to a gene: 7.

The gene calls are TRBV6-9 and TRBJ1-1; D gene ambiguous. V was clipped by 7 bases and J by 0 bases, with 9 bases between them. The CDR3 is 13 residues long. CDR1 is MNHGY and CDR2 is SVAAGI in the germline V gene. CDR3 in DNA: TGTGCCAGCACCCATAGAATGAACACTGAAGCTTTCTTT. Translation gives CASTHRMNTEAFF.

The chain carries TRBV2 and TRBJ1-2, with D unresolved. This CDR3 contains 14 residues. The germline V and J ends were trimmed by 6 bases and 3 bases, with 14 bases remaining between them. CDR1 is SNHLY and CDR2 is FYNNEI in the germline V gene. Here the CDR3 DNA reads TGTGCCAGCAGCGCCTCCACAGTCGACTATGGCTACACCTTC. It encodes CASSASTVDYGYTF.

V and J are TRBV19 and TRBJ1-5, with D hard to call. From germline, CDR1 is LNHDA and CDR2 SQIVND (reference sequence). Trimming removed 6 bases at V and 7 bases at J, with 16 bases between. The CDR3 extends over 14 amino acids. This CDR3 reads CASSPAGGAQPQHF. CDR3 DNA sequence: TGTGCCAGTAGCCCCGCAGGTGGTGCCCAGCCCCAGCATTTT. Using reference TRBV19 and TRBJ1-5 for the parts outside the CDR3, the full variable domain is DGGITQSPKYLFRKEGQNVTLSCEQNLNHDAMYWYRQDPGQGLRLIYYSQIVNDFQKGDIAEGYSVSREKKESFPLTVTSAQKNPTAFYLCASSPAGGAQPQHFGDGTRLSIL.

V usage is TRBV7-9 and J usage is TRBJ2-1; 7 bases match TRBD1. Germline lookup yields CDR1 SEHNR and CDR2 FQNEAQ (reference sequence). The CDR3 covers 17 residues. J lost 5 bases, V lost 4 bases, and 14 bases had no gene match. CDR3 region: CASSSLPGQVPNNEQFF. Here the CDR3 DNA reads TGTGCCAGCAGCTCCCTACCCGGACAGGTGCCTAACAATGAGCAGTTCTTC.

This chain links TRBV19 with TRBJ1-6, with a tentative D call TRBD1 (5 bases). In germline, CDR1 is LNHDA, CDR2 SQIVND (reference sequence). The CDR3 has 14 residues. V was trimmed by 7 bases and J by 2 bases, leaving 9 bases between them. CDR3 coding DNA: TGTGCCAGTAACGGGGGGGCCTATAATTCACCCCTCCACTTT. As protein: CASNGGAYNSPLHF.

The V call is TRBV6-6, the J call TRBJ2-3; D not resolved. CDR3 length: 14 residues. Trimming stripped 6 bases from V and 1 base from J, with 11 bases between. CDR1 and CDR2 from the germline V gene are MNHNY and SVGAGI (reference sequence). CDR3 residues: CASSRLSGTDTQYF. In DNA, the CDR3 is TGTGCCAGCAGCCGACTGAGCGGCACAGATACGCAGTATTTT.

The CDR3 DNA follows: TGTGCCAGCTCACCCGGGAGGAACACTGAAGCTTTCTTT. This codes for CASSPGRNTEAFF. The gene calls are TRBV18 and TRBJ1-1; D is unresolved. Germline V gene data show CDR1 as KGHSH and CDR2 as LQKENI. Trimming removed 3 bases from V and 1 base from J, with 6 bases in between. There are 13 residues in the CDR3.

V usage is TRBV29-1 and J usage is TRBJ2-7; no definite D call. Deletions cut 0 bases from V and 6 bases from J, with 9 bases between. Germline CDR1 and CDR2: SQVTM and ANQGSEA. The CDR3 loop spans 12 amino acids. The CDR3 nucleotides are TGCAGCGTTGAAGATCTCACAGCCGAGCAGTACTTC. This sequence encodes CSVEDLTAEQYF.

J is TRBJ1-3 and V is TRBV6-5; D ambiguous. Germline V gene sequence: CDR1 MNHEY, CDR2 SVGAGI. The germline V and J ends were trimmed by 6 bases and 0 bases, with 12 bases remaining between them. CDR3 length equals 15 residues. CDR3 coding DNA: TGTGCCAGCAGCTCCTCTTGGAGCTCTGGAAACACCATATATTTT. Amino acids: CASSSSWSSGNTIYF.

The chain combines TRBV19 with TRBJ1-4, with TRBD1 as a possible D gene (5 bases). Germline CDR1 reads LNHDA; CDR2 reads SQIVND (reference sequence). The CDR3 is 14 amino acids. Trimming shortened V by 2 bases and J by 8 bases, and 12 bases separated the two germline ends. The CDR3 sequence: CASSIRGFGEKLFF. The CDR3 DNA follows: TGTGCCAGTAGTATACGGGGGTTTGGAGAAAAACTGTTTTTT.